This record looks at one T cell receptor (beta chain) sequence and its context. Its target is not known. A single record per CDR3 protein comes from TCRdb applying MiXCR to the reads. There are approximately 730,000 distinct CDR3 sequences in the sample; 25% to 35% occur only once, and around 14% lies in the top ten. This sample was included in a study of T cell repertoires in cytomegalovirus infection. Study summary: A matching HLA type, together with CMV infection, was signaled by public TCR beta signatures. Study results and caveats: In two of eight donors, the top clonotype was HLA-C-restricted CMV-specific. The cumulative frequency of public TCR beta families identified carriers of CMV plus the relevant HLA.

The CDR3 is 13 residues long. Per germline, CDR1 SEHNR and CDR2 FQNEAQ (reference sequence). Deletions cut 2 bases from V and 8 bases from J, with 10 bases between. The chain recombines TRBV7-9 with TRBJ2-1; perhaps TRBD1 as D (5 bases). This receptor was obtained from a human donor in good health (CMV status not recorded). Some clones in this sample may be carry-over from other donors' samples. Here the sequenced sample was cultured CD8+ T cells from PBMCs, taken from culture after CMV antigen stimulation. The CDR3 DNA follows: TGTGCCAGCAGCTTACCAGGGAAGGATGAGCAGTTCTTC. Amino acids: CASSLPGKDEQFF.